These 18 T cell receptor beta chains were all obtained from the same sample, sequenced in a study of cytomegalovirus exposure and HLA in healthy donors. PCR primers comprised 60 Vbeta and 13 Jbeta primers. Using immunoSEQ multiplex PCR, the repertoire was profiled, and TCRdb retains in-frame clones only, with some absent. Of about 160,000 clones in the sample, roughly four fifths were seen once. Sequenced: PBMCs. All receptors come from a man in his fifties in good health and CMV-seropositive.

This clone was counted between two and nine times. The chain recombines TRBV30 with TRBJ1-1; possible D gene TRBD1, 5 bases. Trimming shortened V by 4 bases and J by 4 bases, and 13 bases separated the two germline ends. The CDR3 has 13 amino acids. Germline V CDR1 and CDR2: GTSNPN, SVGIG (reference sequence). CDR3 sequence reads: CAWKLGGGTEAFF. In DNA form, the CDR3 reads TGTGCCTGGAAGCTGGGGGGGGGCACTGAAGCTTTCTTT.

A few counts support this clone. V is TRBV15 and J is TRBJ2-5; no reliable D call. The CDR3 has 13 residues. From germline, CDR1 is LNHNV and CDR2 YYDKDF (reference sequence). Trimming cost V 0 bases and J 3 bases, with 5 bases left between them. The CDR3 sequence: CATSRDPEETQYF. Written as DNA, the CDR3 is TGTGCCACCAGCAGAGATCCAGAAGAGACCCAGTACTTC.

As to this clone: The limits of the CDR3 on the DNA are not certain, so only TCRdb's listed CDR3 is given. The chain links TRBV19 to TRBJ2-7; the D call of TRBD1 is as the table states it, not checked on the DNA. Ends included, the CDR3 has 19 residues. Per germline, CDR1 LNHDA and CDR2 SQIVND (reference sequence). The CDR3 here is CASSIPLHRDRVPHYEQYF.

V is TRBV6-5 and J is TRBJ1-6; 9 positions match TRBD1. V shed 6 bases, J shed 6 bases, and the junction held 6 bases outside the gene matches. This CDR3 comprises 15 residues. Per germline, CDR1 MNHEY and CDR2 SVGAGI. As DNA, the CDR3 is TGTGCCAGCAGGGGGGGGACAGGGTTTAATTCACCCCTCCACTTT. The encoded protein is CASRGGTGFNSPLHF.

The chain recombines TRBV10-3 with TRBJ2-7; D possibly corresponds to TRBD2 (5 bases). Trimming cost V 10 bases and J 3 bases, with 19 bases left between them. The CDR3 spans 14 residues. Germline V CDR1 and CDR2: ENHRY, SYGVKD. CDR3 protein: CATRRGFGDYEQYF. In DNA, the CDR3 is TGTGCCACCCGGCGAGGGTTTGGGGACTACGAGCAGTACTTC.

This clone was counted a few times. The CDR3 bases are TGCGCCAGCAGCCCAGACCTTCCCACTGAAGCTTTCTTT. Translated, it gives CASSPDLPTEAFF. The V gene is TRBV4-1, the J gene TRBJ1-1; D is unclear. CDR3 size: 13 residues. Germline CDR1 is MGHRA and CDR2 is YSYEKL. With 4 bases removed from V and 4 bases from J, the gap between germline ends came to 10 bases.

The chain has TRBV11-2 and TRBJ1-2; a weak D match, TRBD1 (5 bases). Germline V gene lookup returns CDR1 SGHAT and CDR2 FQNNGV. This CDR3 spans 13 amino acids. Trimming took off 3 bases at V and 8 bases at J, with 13 bases between the two ends. The CDR3 nucleotides read TGTGCCAGCAGCTTGGGGCCGAGTGAGGGCTACACCTTC. This translates into CASSLGPSEGYTF.

The rearrangement uses TRBV2 and TRBJ2-1, with D maybe TRBD1 (5 bases). Per the germline V gene, CDR1 is SNHLY and CDR2 is FYNNEI. With 6 bases removed from V and 0 bases from J, the gap between germline ends came to 15 bases. The CDR3 length is 16 residues. The CDR3 sequence is CASRPADTSSYNEQFF. CDR3 DNA sequence: TGTGCCAGCAGACCCGCGGACACGAGCTCCTACAATGAGCAGTTCTTC. Combining the CDR3 with reference TRBV2 and TRBJ2-1 gives the whole variable domain EPEVTQTPSHQVTQMGQEVILRCVPISNHLYFYWYRQILGQKVEFLVSFYNNEISEKSEIFDDQFSVERPDGSNFTLKIRSTKLEDSAMYFCASRPADTSSYNEQFFGPGTRLTVL.

This clone has just a few counts. V and J are TRBV6-5 and TRBJ2-7; unclear D gene. The CDR3 loop spans 13 amino acids. The germline V gene has CDR1 MNHEY and CDR2 SVGAGI. Trimming pared 5 bases from V and 0 bases from J, leaving 8 bases between. CDR3 DNA sequence: TGTGCCAGCAGTCAACAAAGCTCCTACGAGCAGTACTTC. This codes for CASSQQSSYEQYF.

The chain combines TRBV6-5 with TRBJ1-4; TRBD1 agrees at 7 bases. The CDR3 spans 14 residues. The germline CDR1 and CDR2 sequences are MNHEY and SVGAGI. V lost 6 bases and J lost 8; bases outside the gene matches: 9. This CDR3 reads CASSHRQGREKLFF. For the CDR3, the DNA is TGTGCCAGCAGCCATCGACAGGGCCGCGAAAAACTGTTTTTT.

V is TRBV28 and J is TRBJ1-3; D remains unclear. Trimming took off 6 bases at V and 0 bases at J, with 9 bases between the two ends. Germline loops: CDR1 MDHEN, CDR2 SYDVKM. The length of the CDR3 is 14 residues. The CDR3 protein is CASRIPNSGNTIYF. The DNA of the CDR3 is TGTGCCAGCAGAATCCCTAACTCTGGAAACACCATATATTTT.

This chain joins TRBV13 and TRBJ2-5, with 8 nucleotides matching TRBD1. This CDR3 is 16 amino acids long. Trimming cost V 2 bases and J 2 bases; bases outside gene matches: 7. Germline V lookup: CDR1 PRHDT, CDR2 FYEKMQ (reference sequence). The CDR3, as DNA: TGTGCCAGCAGCTTATCTCCCACAGGGGGGCAAGAGACCCAGTACTTC. Protein: CASSLSPTGGQETQYF.

The chain uses TRBV5-1 and TRBJ1-1, with no clear D. Germline V gives CDR1 SGHRS, CDR2 YFSETQ. Trimming left V 0 bases short and J 2 bases short, with 8 bases between. CDR3 size: 14 residues. Here the CDR3 reads CASSLGQANTEAFF. The CDR3 DNA reads as TGCGCCAGCAGCTTGGGGCAGGCTAACACTGAAGCTTTCTTT.

The rearrangement uses TRBV6-5 and TRBJ2-7, with 7 bases matching TRBD1. V was clipped by 6 bases and J by 2 bases; unmatched bases: 7. Germline-derived CDR1 and CDR2 are MNHEY and SVGAGI. This CDR3 is 14 amino acids long. CDR3 sequence reads: CASSQGDGTYEQYF. CDR3 in DNA: TGTGCCAGCAGCCAGGGGGACGGGACCTACGAGCAGTACTTC.

This chain joins TRBV28 and TRBJ2-1, with 8 bases identical to TRBD2. The ends lost 7 bases at V and 3 bases at J; junction bases unmatched: 5. The CDR3 contains 14 residues. Looked up from germline, CDR1 is MDHEN and CDR2 is SYDVKM. CDR3 in DNA: TGTGCCAGCACTAGGCGGGAGGACTACAATGAGCAGTTCTTC. It is translated as CASTRREDYNEQFF.

The chain recombines TRBV5-4 with TRBJ2-7; tentative D call: TRBD2 (6 bases). The CDR3 is 15 amino acids. Germline CDR1 reads SGHNT; CDR2 reads YYREEE (reference sequence). V gave up 1 base and J gave up 2 bases, with 13 bases separating them. DNA of the CDR3: TGTGCCAGCAGCTTGTACTCTGCGGGAACCTACGAGCAGTACTTC. Protein product: CASSLYSAGTYEQYF.

This clone was observed once. V and J are TRBV28 and TRBJ1-5; no definite D call. This CDR3 has 17 amino acids. V dropped 2 bases and J dropped 0 bases, with 14 bases sitting between them. Germline V gene data show CDR1 as MDHEN and CDR2 as SYDVKM. CDR3 bases: TGTGCCAGCAGTTTAGCCGCGGGCTTAAATAGCAATCAGCCCCAGCATTTT. Translation: CASSLAAGLNSNQPQHF.

Worth noting for this clone: One junction end disagrees with the germline gene, perhaps due to a read error. The chain links TRBV7-7 to TRBJ2-2; 7 positions agree with TRBD1. Germline CDR1 reads SSHAT; CDR2 reads FNYEAQ (reference sequence). The CDR3 is 15 residues long. The CDR3 region has the DNA TGTGCTAGCAGCTTAGACAGGGCAGGCACCGGGGAGCTGTTTTTT. Translation: CASSLDRAGTGELFF.